This T cell receptor (beta chain) originates from a study of blood T cell repertoires in COVID-19. Turning to the study itself: Samples of COVID-19 (acute and convalescent) were obtained from the United States, Italy and Spain. T cells, B-cell-depleted T cells, or PBMCs supplied cDNA or gDNA.

This table comes from immunoSEQ multiplex PCR, and its TCRdb copy is limited to in-frame clones, with some not included. The sample has around 300,000 clones, around 87% seen once. The CDR3 runs to 18 residues. Germline V gives CDR1 SEHNR, CDR2 FQNEAQ (reference sequence). Unmatched junction bases numbered 12, after V lost 5 bases and J lost 2 bases. This clonotype was obtained from a woman younger than 45 who had recovered from COVID-19. The sample comprised peripheral blood. This sequence joins TRBV7-9 and TRBJ2-2; 9 nucleotides line up with TRBD2. In nucleotides, the CDR3 is TGTGCCAGCAGCCCCCCTTTTCGCCTAGCGGGAAACACCGGGGAGCTGTTTTTT. Its protein is CASSPPFRLAGNTGELFF.